This TCR beta chain was documented in a study of blood T cell repertoires in COVID-19. A remark on this clone: This same CDR3 is encoded by further DNA sequences in the sample.

Trimming took 0 bases from V and 2 from J; bases not matched to a gene: 2. Germline V gives CDR1 SGDLS, CDR2 YYNGEE. This CDR3 region has 14 residues. The data were produced by immunoSEQ multiplex PCR, yet TCRdb's version contains in-frame clones alone and is incomplete. The sample includes about 430,000 clones, approximately 90% of them seen just once. The specimen sequenced was PBMCs or T cells enriched from blood (not recorded which). The genes are TRBV9 and TRBJ2-7, with TRBD1 matching over 7 bases. The TCR sequence derives from a woman in her thirties with acute COVID-19. CDR3 bases: TGTGCCAGCAGCGTAGGGACAGGCACCTACGAGCAGTACTTC. Its translation is CASSVGTGTYEQYF.